This T cell receptor beta chain was recorded in a study of T cell repertoires in cytomegalovirus infection (dated by TCRdb to the late 2010s). Study-wide context: The peptide stimulations were aimed at well-studied HLA-B-restricted epitopes as well as recently identified HLA-C-restricted CMV epitopes, whose presentation resists viral immunomodulation. Donor HLA type was relevant to the analysis, as public TCR beta signatures indicated carriage of CMV infection together with the matching HLA type.

General study outcomes and caveats: In both this cohort and an independent roughly 350-donor cohort, the cumulative frequency of public TCR beta family members distinguished carriers of CMV infection plus the relevant HLA type. The ex vivo response was dominated by HLA-C-restricted CMV-specific TCR beta clonotypes, and the single most frequent clonotype in two of eight donors was supplied by these HLA-C-restricted clonotypes.

TCRdb lists the instrument as Illumina HiSeq 1500. TCRdb trimmed the raw reads at Q25, called clones with MiXCR and kept productive beta chains. Every CDR3 protein is listed once, alongside the most common genes and DNA of its rows. The sample records approximately 100,000 distinct CDR3 sequences, roughly 39% of which are singletons. The top ten clones comprise 74% of the sample. The meaning of the sample's treatment or condition label: in vitro stimulation with specific CMV peptide epitopes to enrich CMV-specific T cells. Concerning this clonotype: Its antigen remains undetermined. Nothing much larger sits one base from this clone, and base qualities are not available.

The sample here was CD8+ T cells from cultured PBMCs, taken from culture after CMV antigen stimulation. This TCR was recovered from a human donor in good health (CMV status not recorded). Some clones in this sample may be carry-over from other donors' samples.

In nucleotide form, the sequence is TGCAGCGTTGAGAGTCGGGCAGACACTGAAGCTTTCTTT. Translated, it gives CSVESRADTEAFF. The V and J segments used are TRBV29-1 and TRBJ1-1; the D gene lacks a confident call. The CDR3 runs 13 amino acids, cysteine and phenylalanine included. The CDR3 DNA has 39 bases and is translated from base 1. V is clipped by 3 bases and J by 3 bases, and the sequence between their germline boundaries is 11 bases long. From a lookup of the germline V gene, CDR1 and CDR2 are SQVTM and ANQGSEA.